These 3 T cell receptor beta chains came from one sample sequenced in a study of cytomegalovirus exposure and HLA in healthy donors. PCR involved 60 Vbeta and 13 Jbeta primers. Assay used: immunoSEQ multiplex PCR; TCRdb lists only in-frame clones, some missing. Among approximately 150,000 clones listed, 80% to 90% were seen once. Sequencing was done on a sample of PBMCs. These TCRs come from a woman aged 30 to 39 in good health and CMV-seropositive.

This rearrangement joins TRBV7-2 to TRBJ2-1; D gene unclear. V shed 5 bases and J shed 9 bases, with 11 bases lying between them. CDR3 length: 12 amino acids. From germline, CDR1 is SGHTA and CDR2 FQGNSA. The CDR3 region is CASSPSRLEQFF. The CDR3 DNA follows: TGTGCCAGCAGCCCGAGTAGACTTGAGCAGTTCTTC. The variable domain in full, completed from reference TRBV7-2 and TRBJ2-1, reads GAGVSQSPSNKVTEKGKDVELRCDPISGHTALYWYRQSLGQGLEFLIYFQGNSAPDKSGLPSDRFSAERTGGSVSTLTIQRTQQEDSAVYLCASSPSRLEQFFGPGTRLTVL.

CDR3 residues: CASSLGARGPDGYTF. DNA for the CDR3: TGTGCCAGCAGCTTAGGCGCAAGGGGGCCTGATGGCTACACCTTC. The rearrangement joins TRBV7-9 to TRBJ1-2; the match to TRBD1 covers 7 bases. There are 15 residues in the CDR3. Germline V gives CDR1 SEHNR, CDR2 FQNEAQ (reference sequence). The junction had 8 bases not matched to a gene; V was cut back by 1 base and J by 6 bases.

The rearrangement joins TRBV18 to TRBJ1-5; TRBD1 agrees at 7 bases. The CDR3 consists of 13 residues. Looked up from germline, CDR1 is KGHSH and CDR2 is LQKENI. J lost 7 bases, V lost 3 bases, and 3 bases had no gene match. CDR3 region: CASSPTGVQPQHF. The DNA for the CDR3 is TGTGCCAGCTCACCCACAGGGGTGCAGCCCCAGCATTTT.